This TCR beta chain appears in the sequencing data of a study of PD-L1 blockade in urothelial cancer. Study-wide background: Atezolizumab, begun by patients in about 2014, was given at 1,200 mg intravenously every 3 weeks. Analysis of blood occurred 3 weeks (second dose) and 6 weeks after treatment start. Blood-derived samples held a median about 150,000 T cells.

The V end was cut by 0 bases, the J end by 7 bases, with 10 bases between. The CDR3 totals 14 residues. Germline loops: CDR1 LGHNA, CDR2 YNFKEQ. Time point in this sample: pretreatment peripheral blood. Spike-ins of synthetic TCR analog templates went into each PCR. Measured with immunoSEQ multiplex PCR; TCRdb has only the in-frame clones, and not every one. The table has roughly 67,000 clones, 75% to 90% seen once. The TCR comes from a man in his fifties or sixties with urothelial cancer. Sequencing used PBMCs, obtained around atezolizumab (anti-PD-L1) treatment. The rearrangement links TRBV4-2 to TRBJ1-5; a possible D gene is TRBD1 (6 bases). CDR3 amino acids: CASSQETGRQPQHF. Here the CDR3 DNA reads TGTGCCAGCAGCCAAGAAACAGGGCGACAGCCCCAGCATTTT.